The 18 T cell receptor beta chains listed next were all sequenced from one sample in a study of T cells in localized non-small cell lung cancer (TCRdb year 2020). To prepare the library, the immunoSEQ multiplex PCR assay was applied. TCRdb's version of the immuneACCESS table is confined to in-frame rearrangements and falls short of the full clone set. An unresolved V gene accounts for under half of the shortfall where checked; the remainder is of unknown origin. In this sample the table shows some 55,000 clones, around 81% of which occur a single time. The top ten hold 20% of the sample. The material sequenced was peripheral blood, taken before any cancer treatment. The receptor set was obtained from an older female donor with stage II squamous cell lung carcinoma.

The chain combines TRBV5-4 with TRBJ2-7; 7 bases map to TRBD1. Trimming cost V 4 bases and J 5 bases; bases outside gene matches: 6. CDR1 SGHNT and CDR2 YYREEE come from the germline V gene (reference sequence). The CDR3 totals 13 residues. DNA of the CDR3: TGTGCCAGCAGCCCACAGGGGTTCGACGAGCAGTACTTC. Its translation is CASSPQGFDEQYF.

The CDR3 nucleotides are TGTGCCAGCAGTTTCGCTCGGACTGCCAGTGAAGCTTTCTTT. Translating it yields CASSFARTASEAFF. The chain carries TRBV6-5 and TRBJ1-1; D call uncertain. Trimming pared 4 bases from V and 7 bases from J, leaving 16 bases between. This CDR3 has 14 residues. Germline V lookup: CDR1 MNHEY, CDR2 SVGAGI.

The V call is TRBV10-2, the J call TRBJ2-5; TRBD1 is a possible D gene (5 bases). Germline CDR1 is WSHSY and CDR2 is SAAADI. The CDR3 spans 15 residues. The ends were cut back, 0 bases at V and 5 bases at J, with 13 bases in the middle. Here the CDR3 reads CASSESTQGVETQYF. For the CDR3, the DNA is TGCGCCAGCAGTGAGTCGACTCAGGGCGTCGAGACCCAGTACTTC.

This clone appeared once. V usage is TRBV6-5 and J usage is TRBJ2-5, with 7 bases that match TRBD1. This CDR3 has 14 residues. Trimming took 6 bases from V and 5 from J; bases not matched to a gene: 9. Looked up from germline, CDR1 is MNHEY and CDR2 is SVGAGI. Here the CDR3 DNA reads TGTGCCAGCAGACGCACTAGGGGGCGGGAGACCCAGTACTTC. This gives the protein CASRRTRGRETQYF.

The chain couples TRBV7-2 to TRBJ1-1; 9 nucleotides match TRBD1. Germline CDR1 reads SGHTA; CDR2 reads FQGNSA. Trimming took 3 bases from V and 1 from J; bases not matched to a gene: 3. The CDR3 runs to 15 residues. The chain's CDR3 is CASSLNRGRNTEAFF. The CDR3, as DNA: TGTGCCAGCAGCTTGAACAGGGGGCGGAACACTGAAGCTTTCTTT.

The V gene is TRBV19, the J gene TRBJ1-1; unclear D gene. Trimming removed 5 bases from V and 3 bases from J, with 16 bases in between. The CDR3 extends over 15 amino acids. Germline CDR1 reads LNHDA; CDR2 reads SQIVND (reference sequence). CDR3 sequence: CASSRDTHFDTEAFF. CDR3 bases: TGTGCCAGTAGTCGAGACACCCACTTCGACACTGAAGCTTTCTTT.

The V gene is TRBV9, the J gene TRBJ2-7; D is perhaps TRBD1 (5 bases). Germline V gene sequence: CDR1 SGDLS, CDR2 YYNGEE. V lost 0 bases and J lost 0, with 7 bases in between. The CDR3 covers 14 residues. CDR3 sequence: CASSVVGDSYEQYF. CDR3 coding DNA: TGTGCCAGCAGCGTAGTAGGGGACTCCTACGAGCAGTACTTC. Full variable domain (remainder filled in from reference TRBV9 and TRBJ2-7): DSGVTQTPKHLITATGQRVTLRCSPRSGDLSVYWYQQSLDQGLQFLIQYYNGEERAKGNILERFSAQQFPDLHSELNLSSLELGDSALYFCASSVVGDSYEQYFGPGTRLTVT.

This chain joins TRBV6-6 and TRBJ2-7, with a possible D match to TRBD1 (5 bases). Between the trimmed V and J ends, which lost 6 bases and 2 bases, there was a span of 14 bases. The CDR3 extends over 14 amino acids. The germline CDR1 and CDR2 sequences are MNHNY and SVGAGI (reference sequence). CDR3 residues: CASRSRVIAYEQYF. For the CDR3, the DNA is TGTGCCAGCAGATCCAGGGTGATCGCCTACGAGCAGTACTTC.

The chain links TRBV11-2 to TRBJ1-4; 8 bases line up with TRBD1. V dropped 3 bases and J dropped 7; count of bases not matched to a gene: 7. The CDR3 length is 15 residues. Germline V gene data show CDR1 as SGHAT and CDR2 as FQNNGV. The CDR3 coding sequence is TGTGCCAGCAGCTTCGTCGGGCAGGGGGCTGAAAAACTGTTTTTT. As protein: CASSFVGQGAEKLFF.

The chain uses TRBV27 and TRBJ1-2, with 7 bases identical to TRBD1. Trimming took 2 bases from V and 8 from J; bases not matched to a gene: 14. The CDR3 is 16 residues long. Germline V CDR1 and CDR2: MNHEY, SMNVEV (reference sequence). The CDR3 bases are TGTGCCAGCAGTTTAAGGTTCCGACAGGGAGTATGGGGCTACACCTTC. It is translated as CASSLRFRQGVWGYTF.

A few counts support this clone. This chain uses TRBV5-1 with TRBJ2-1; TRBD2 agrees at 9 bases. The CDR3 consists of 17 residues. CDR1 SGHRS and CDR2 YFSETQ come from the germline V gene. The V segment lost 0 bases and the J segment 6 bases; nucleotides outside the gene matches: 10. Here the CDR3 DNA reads TGCGCCAGCAGCTTGGGGCAAAGCGGGGGGTGGACCAATGAGCAGTTCTTC. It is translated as CASSLGQSGGWTNEQFF. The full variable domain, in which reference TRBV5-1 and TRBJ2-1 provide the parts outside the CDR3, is KAGVTQTPRYLIKTRGQQVTLSCSPISGHRSVSWYQQTPGQGLQFLFEYFSETQRNKGNFPGRFSGRQFSNSRSEMNVSTLELGDSALYLCASSLGQSGGWTNEQFFGPGTRLTVL.

This chain's CDR3 is CAISSGQNNQPQHF. The CDR3 nucleotides read TGTGCCATCAGTTCCGGACAGAACAATCAGCCCCAGCATTTT. The chain uses TRBV10-3 and TRBJ1-5, with D possibly matching TRBD1 (6 bases). This CDR3 is built from 14 residues. CDR1 ENHRY and CDR2 SYGVKD come from the germline V gene. V was trimmed by 5 bases and J by 3 bases, leaving 11 bases between them.

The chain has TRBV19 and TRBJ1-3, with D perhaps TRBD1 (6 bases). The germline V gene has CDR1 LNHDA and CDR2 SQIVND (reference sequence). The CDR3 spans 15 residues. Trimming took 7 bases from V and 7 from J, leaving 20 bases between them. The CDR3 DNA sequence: TGTGCCAGTACCCGACAGGAGGTTGGGTACAACACCATATATTTT. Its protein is CASTRQEVGYNTIYF. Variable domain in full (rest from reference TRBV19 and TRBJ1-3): DGGITQSPKYLFRKEGQNVTLSCEQNLNHDAMYWYRQDPGQGLRLIYYSQIVNDFQKGDIAEGYSVSREKKESFPLTVTSAQKNPTAFYLCASTRQEVGYNTIYFGEGSWLTVV.

The CDR3 loop is CASSLSGPLYGYTF. The CDR3 nucleotides read TGTGCCAGCAGCTTGTCAGGGCCCCTCTATGGCTACACCTTC. The rearrangement joins TRBV5-8 to TRBJ1-2, with D tentatively TRBD1 (5 bases). Germline lookup yields CDR1 SGHTS and CDR2 YDEGEE. The CDR3 length is 14 residues. The germline V and J ends were trimmed by 1 base and 4 bases, with 11 bases remaining between them.

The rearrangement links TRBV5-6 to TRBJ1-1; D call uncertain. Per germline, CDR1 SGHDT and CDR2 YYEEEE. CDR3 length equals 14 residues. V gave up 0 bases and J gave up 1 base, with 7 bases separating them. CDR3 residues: CASSLDLTNTEAFF. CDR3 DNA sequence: TGTGCCAGCAGCTTGGATCTTACGAACACTGAAGCTTTCTTT. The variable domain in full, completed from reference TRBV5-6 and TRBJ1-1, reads DAGVTQSPTHLIKTRGQQVTLRCSPKSGHDTVSWYQQALGQGPQFIFQYYEEEERQRGNFPDRFSGHQFPNYSSELNVNALLLGDSALYLCASSLDLTNTEAFFGQGTRLTVV.

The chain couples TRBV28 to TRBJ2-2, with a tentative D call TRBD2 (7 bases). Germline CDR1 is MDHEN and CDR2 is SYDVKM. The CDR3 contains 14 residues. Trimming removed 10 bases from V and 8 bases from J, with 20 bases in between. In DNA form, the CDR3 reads TGTGCCACCCAGTTTATCGGGGGGCGTGGGGAGCTGTTTTTT. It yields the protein CATQFIGGRGELFF.

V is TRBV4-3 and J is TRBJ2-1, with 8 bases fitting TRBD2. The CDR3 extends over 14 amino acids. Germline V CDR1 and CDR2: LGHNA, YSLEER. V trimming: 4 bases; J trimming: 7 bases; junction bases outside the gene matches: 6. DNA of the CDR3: TGCGCCAGCAGCCTGTCGGGAGGGCCTAATGAGCAGTTCTTC. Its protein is CASSLSGGPNEQFF.

CDR3 in amino acids: CASSLVRQRTGELFF. CDR3 in DNA: TGTGCCAGCAGCTTAGTCCGGCAGCGTACCGGGGAGCTGTTTTTT. The chain carries TRBV7-9 and TRBJ2-2; no clear D. V was pared by 1 base and J by 5 bases, with 11 bases between. The CDR3 sequence is 15 residues long. Germline CDR1 is SEHNR and CDR2 is FQNEAQ (reference sequence).